This TCR beta chain was sequenced for a study of blood T cell repertoires in COVID-19. Generated by immunoSEQ multiplex PCR, the TCRdb table keeps only in-frame clones and is missing some. This table holds roughly 100,000 clones, about 72% found once. This CDR3 has 13 amino acids. The V end was cut by 5 bases, the J end by 4 bases, with 11 bases between. The germline V gene has CDR1 MNHEY and CDR2 SMNVEV (reference sequence). The genes are TRBV27 and TRBJ1-2; D is unresolved. The sample was peripheral blood. The TCR originated in a man in his 60s with active or convalescent COVID-19. CDR3 loop: CASSPNPGYGYTF. CDR3 sequence (DNA): TGTGCCAGCAGTCCGAACCCAGGCTATGGCTACACCTTC.